Following are 12 T cell receptor beta chains from one sample sequenced in a study of identical twins. MiXCR, run by TCRdb on the 5' RACE reads, gives a single entry per CDR3 protein. The sample lists 250,000 to 350,000 distinct CDR3 sequences, 7.5% to 9.5% occurring once. The same data also went into a second study, on yellow fever vaccine responses in identical twins.

Sequenced sample: CD8+ T cells sorted from blood. Receptors were obtained from a woman aged 18-35 years in good health.

Ten or more counts support this clonotype. The chain couples TRBV4-1 to TRBJ2-3; D call uncertain. V was shortened by 1 base and J by 4 bases, with 6 bases between the two germline ends. Per the germline V gene, CDR1 is MGHRA and CDR2 is YSYEKL. This CDR3 is built from 13 residues. CDR3 sequence reads: CASSQVLADTQYF. CDR3 DNA sequence: TGCGCCAGCAGCCAAGTACTGGCAGATACGCAGTATTTT.

At least ten counts were recorded for this clonotype. V and J are TRBV10-3 and TRBJ2-3, with 7 bases identical to TRBD1. Germline V gene data show CDR1 as ENHRY and CDR2 as SYGVKD. The CDR3 is made up of 15 amino acids. V shed 3 bases, J shed 7 bases, and the junction held 10 bases outside the gene matches. The CDR3 DNA sequence: TGTGCCATCAGTGACGCGGAGACAGGGTGGAATACGCAGTATTTT. Translated: CAISDAETGWNTQYF.

This clonotype was seen at least ten times. This sequence joins TRBV6-2 or TRBV6-3 and TRBJ2-1, with no clear D. The CDR3 length is 13 residues. V lost 6 bases, J lost 4 bases, and 10 bases lay in between. CDR1 and CDR2 from the germline V gene are MNHEY and SVGEGT. The DNA of the CDR3 is TGTGCCAGCAGCTTAGAATTTTACAATGAGCAGTTCTTC. It codes for CASSLEFYNEQFF.

Only a few counts were recorded for this clonotype. The genes are TRBV10-1 and TRBJ2-1; TRBD2 agrees at 11 bases. Looked up from germline, CDR1 is WNHNN and CDR2 is SYGVQD (reference sequence). V lost 3 bases to trimming and J lost 0 bases; unmatched junction nucleotides: 16. The CDR3 is made up of 21 amino acids. CDR3 protein: CASSDKEGLADPWLSYNEQFF. The DNA for the CDR3 is TGCGCCAGCAGTGACAAAGAGGGACTAGCGGATCCATGGCTCTCCTACAATGAGCAGTTCTTC.

The V gene is TRBV27, the J gene TRBJ2-7; tentative D call: TRBD1 (6 bases). V was shortened by 5 bases and J by 0 bases, with 20 bases between the two germline ends. The CDR3 contains 17 residues. Germline assignment: CDR1 MNHEY and CDR2 SMNVEV (reference sequence). Here the CDR3 reads CASSISPGTLSSYEQYF. CDR3 in DNA: TGTGCCAGCAGTATCTCCCCCGGGACACTCAGCTCCTACGAGCAGTACTTC.

The J gene is TRBJ2-7, the V gene TRBV29-1; D is possibly TRBD1 (5 bases). CDR1 is SQVTM, CDR2 ANQGSEA, per germline. V dropped 6 bases and J dropped 3 bases, with 18 bases sitting between them. The CDR3 length is 14 residues. CDR3 nucleotides: TGCAGCGTCAGAGACAGCCGTTGGAGCTACGAGCAGTACTTC. This codes for CSVRDSRWSYEQYF.

About this clonotype: Because the CDR3's place on the DNA is in doubt, the DNA is left out and the CDR3 is given as listed by TCRdb. The rearrangement uses TRBV12-3 or TRBV12-4 and TRBJ2-2; the table's TRBD2 call for D was not verified on the DNA. The CDR3 adds up to 16 amino acids, both ends counted. This CDR3 is CASSLVAVNTGELFFF.

This clonotype occurred a few times. The V gene is TRBV20-1, the J gene TRBJ2-7; TRBD2 agrees at 8 bases. CDR3 length: 14 residues. The germline CDR1 and CDR2 sequences are DFQATT and SNEGSKA (reference sequence). After removal of 1 base from V and 3 bases from J, the junction contained 5 bases not matched to a gene. The CDR3 loop is CSARGLAGFYEQYF. The CDR3 DNA reads as TGCAGTGCTAGAGGCCTAGCGGGTTTCTACGAGCAGTACTTC.

This clonotype appeared many times. The rearrangement links TRBV15 to TRBJ2-1, with 10 bases matching TRBD1. Germline values: CDR1 LNHNV, CDR2 YYDKDF (reference sequence). This CDR3 comprises 16 residues. V dropped 4 bases and J dropped 8; count of bases not matched to a gene: 11. The CDR3, as DNA: TGTGCCACCAGCACGATAGGACAGGGGGTCTGGGATGAGCAGTTCTTC. This codes for CATSTIGQGVWDEQFF.

This clonotype was seen at least ten times. This rearrangement joins TRBV5-8 to TRBJ2-3; D remains unclear. The V end lost 0 bases, the J end lost 4 bases, and 6 bases lay between the germline ends. The CDR3 is 13 amino acids. CDR1 SGHTS and CDR2 YDEGEE come from the germline V gene. For the CDR3, the DNA is TGTGCCAGCAGCTTGGAGGTACCAGATACGCAGTATTTT. It translates to CASSLEVPDTQYF.

This clonotype was seen many times. V usage is TRBV10-3 and J usage is TRBJ2-2; no clear D. CDR1 is ENHRY and CDR2 is SYGVKD in the germline V gene. The ends were cut back, 2 bases at V and 7 bases at J, with 8 bases in the middle. The CDR3 spans 13 residues. The CDR3 protein is CAISEGEIGELFF. In DNA form, the CDR3 reads TGTGCCATCAGTGAGGGGGAAATCGGGGAGCTGTTTTTT.

V gene TRBV28 combines with J gene TRBJ2-1, with 10 bases matching TRBD2. Germline V gene lookup returns CDR1 MDHEN and CDR2 SYDVKM. The junction had 9 bases not matched to a gene; V was cut back by 5 bases and J by 5 bases. CDR3 length: 16 amino acids. CDR3 nucleotides: TGTGCCAGCAGTCCACTACTAGCGGGAAAAAACAATGAGCAGTTCTTC. Protein: CASSPLLAGKNNEQFF.